Shown below are 5 T cell receptor beta chains from a single sample sequenced in a study of identical twins. MiXCR, run by TCRdb on the 5' RACE reads, gives a single entry per CDR3 protein. The sample lists more than 1.5 million distinct CDR3 sequences; less than 35% were seen once. Sequencing was done on a sample of cord blood. The receptors here all came from a newborn girl in good health.

V usage is TRBV3-1 and J usage is TRBJ1-6, with 7 positions matching TRBD1. The trim removed 0 bases at V and 7 bases at J, leaving 3 bases unmatched. The CDR3 is made up of 15 amino acids. The germline gives CDR1 LGHDT, CDR2 YNNKEL (reference sequence). In DNA, the CDR3 is TGTGCCAGCAGCCAAGAGGAGACAGGGAATTCACCCCTCCACTTT. Protein product: CASSQEETGNSPLHF.

Concerning this clonotype: A read error may account for a junction end that differs from germline. In DNA form, the CDR3 reads TGTGTCAGCAGTTTACCCCGGACTAGCGGGGAGAATACGCAGTATTTT. Amino acid sequence: CVSSLPRTSGENTQYF. The chain links TRBV28 to TRBJ2-3; 12 bases are a match to TRBD2. The V gene's germline CDR1 is MDHEN and CDR2 SYDVKM. This CDR3 spans 16 amino acids.

This clonotype was counted ten times or more. V usage is TRBV4-2 and J usage is TRBJ2-5; unclear D gene. This CDR3 is built from 13 residues. V was shortened by 0 bases and J by 4 bases, with 6 bases between the two germline ends. Germline V lookup: CDR1 LGHNA, CDR2 YNFKEQ. CDR3 nucleotides: TGTGCCAGCAGCCAAGATAGGAGAGAGACCCAGTACTTC. As protein: CASSQDRRETQYF.

In this sample, this clonotype turned up many times. V usage is TRBV12-3 or TRBV12-4 and J usage is TRBJ2-1; tentative D call: TRBD2 (5 bases). With 6 bases removed from V and 0 bases from J, the gap between germline ends came to 15 bases. CDR3 length equals 16 residues. For the CDR3, the DNA is TGTGCCAGCAGCGTTTCGAGGGTGAGCTCCTACAATGAGCAGTTCTTC. Encoded protein: CASSVSRVSSYNEQFF.

V is TRBV28 and J is TRBJ1-2, with a possible D match to TRBD1 (6 bases). CDR1 and CDR2 (germline): MDHEN, SYDVKM. This CDR3 has 15 residues. Trimming took 5 bases from V and 4 from J, leaving 17 bases between them. CDR3 sequence: CASSPQGLQLYGYTF. CDR3 DNA: TGTGCCAGCAGTCCACAGGGTCTCCAACTCTATGGCTACACCTTC.